Shown below are 19 T cell receptor beta chains from a single sample sequenced in a study of chemoradiotherapy in HPV16-positive cancers. Sequencing used immunoSEQ multiplex PCR; TCRdb keeps in-frame clones, though not all of them. The profile covers a few thousand clones, with approximately 80% appearing a single time and 35% to 45% taken by the ten largest. Sequenced material: tumor tissue, taken from a patient who underwent chemoradiotherapy. These receptors all stem from a human donor with HPV-associated anogenital cancer.

The V gene is TRBV9, the J gene TRBJ2-1; perhaps TRBD2 as D (6 bases). The V gene lost 0 bases and the J gene lost 4 bases, with 11 bases spanning the gap. CDR1 and CDR2 (germline): SGDLS, YYNGEE. This CDR3 has 15 residues. The DNA of the CDR3 is TGTGCCAGCAGCGTAGCCTTAGCGGATTACAATGAGCAGTTCTTC. It specifies CASSVALADYNEQFF.

This clone showed up just once. The genes are TRBV7-8 and TRBJ1-1, with 11 bases aligning to TRBD1. The CDR3 runs 16 residues. CDR1 and CDR2 (germline): SGHVS, FQNEAQ. J gave up 4 bases and V 2 bases, and 6 bases lay outside the gene matches. The CDR3, as DNA: TGTGCCAGCAGCTTACGGGACAGGGGGTTGGGCACTGAAGCTTTCTTT. This encodes CASSLRDRGLGTEAFF.

The chain employs TRBV6-5 and TRBJ1-2, with TRBD1 matching over 7 bases. Germline V lookup: CDR1 MNHEY, CDR2 SVGAGI. The CDR3 is 12 residues long. Trimming at V came to 6 bases and at J to 8 bases, leaving 6 bases not matched to a gene. The CDR3 nucleotides read TGTGCCAGCAGCCCCGGACAGGCGGGCTACACCTTC. Translation: CASSPGQAGYTF.

The CDR3 protein is CASSLVLGAGYGYTF. CDR3 nucleotide sequence: TGTGCCAGCAGCTTAGTCCTGGGGGCGGGATATGGCTACACCTTC. The gene calls are TRBV7-2 and TRBJ1-2, with D tentatively TRBD1 (6 bases). The CDR3 runs 15 residues. CDR1 and CDR2 from the germline V gene are SGHTA and FQGNSA. Trimming removed 1 base from V and 5 bases from J, with 14 bases in between.

V usage is TRBV6-5 and J usage is TRBJ2-7, with a weak D call TRBD1 (6 bases). This CDR3 is 14 amino acids long. Germline CDR1 reads MNHEY; CDR2 reads SVGAGI. With 2 bases removed from V and 1 base from J, the gap between germline ends came to 9 bases. The DNA for the CDR3 is TGTGCCAGCAGTTACGGTGGACAGTCCTACGAGCAGTACTTC. This translates into CASSYGGQSYEQYF.

The chain uses TRBV20-1 and TRBJ2-1; D may correspond to TRBD1 or TRBD2 (5 bases each). With 5 bases removed from V and 15 bases from J, the gap between germline ends came to 14 bases. The CDR3 is 10 residues long. Germline loops: CDR1 DFQATT, CDR2 SNEGSKA (reference sequence). The CDR3 loop reads CSASGTELFF. The DNA for the CDR3 is TGCAGTGCTTCCGGGACCGAACTGTTCTTC.

The chain has TRBV11-1 and TRBJ2-3, with D perhaps TRBD1 (5 bases). Trimming removed 0 bases from V and 2 bases from J, with 9 bases in between. The CDR3 runs 15 residues. The germline CDR1 and CDR2 sequences are SGHAT and FQDESV (reference sequence). CDR3 protein: CASSLASGHTDTQYF. As DNA, the CDR3 is TGTGCCAGCAGCTTAGCGTCAGGGCACACAGATACGCAGTATTTT.

The chain is built from TRBV7-9 and TRBJ2-7, with D perhaps TRBD2 (5 bases). This CDR3 region has 17 residues. V was pared by 2 bases and J by 0 bases, with 17 bases between. Germline CDR1 reads SEHNR; CDR2 reads FQNEAQ (reference sequence). This CDR3 is CASSLSRAGESSYEQYF. In nucleotides, the CDR3 is TGTGCCAGCAGCTTAAGTAGGGCGGGCGAATCCTCCTACGAGCAGTACTTC.

The chain couples TRBV2 to TRBJ2-7, with D possibly matching TRBD1 (5 bases). The ends were cut back, 2 bases at V and 2 bases at J, with 13 bases in the middle. From germline, CDR1 is SNHLY and CDR2 FYNNEI. The CDR3 totals 15 residues. The CDR3: CASSESSDRPYEQYF. The CDR3 DNA follows: TGTGCCAGCAGTGAAAGCTCCGACAGACCCTACGAGCAGTACTTC.

V usage is TRBV4-3 and J usage is TRBJ2-1, with 8 nucleotides matching TRBD1. This CDR3 has 15 residues. The V gene end was trimmed by 5 bases and the J gene end by 1 base; junction bases not matched to a gene: 4. Germline-derived CDR1 and CDR2 are LGHNA and YSLEER. DNA for the CDR3: TGCGCCAGCAGCAGAAACAGGGGGTCCTACAATGAGCAGTTCTTC. Translated: CASSRNRGSYNEQFF.

The genes are TRBV7-3 and TRBJ2-2; D call uncertain. The CDR3 contains 15 residues. V lost 2 bases, J lost 3 bases, and 10 bases lay in between. Germline CDR1 and CDR2: SGHTA and FQGTGA. The CDR3 nucleotides read TGTGCCAGCAGCTTAGGGTCAGGATACACCGGGGAGCTGTTTTTT. It codes for CASSLGSGYTGELFF. The full variable domain, its missing parts supplied by reference TRBV7-3 and TRBJ2-2, is GAGVSQTPSNKVTEKGKYVELRCDPISGHTALYWYRQSLGQGPEFLIYFQGTGAADDSGLPNDRFFAVRPEGSVSTLKIQRTERGDSAVYLCASSLGSGYTGELFFGEGSRLTVL.

Details on this clone: The junction differs from germline at one of its ends, possibly a read error. The chain couples TRBV28 to TRBJ1-3, with D possibly being TRBD1 (5 bases). Germline V gene lookup returns CDR1 MDHEN and CDR2 SYDVKM. CDR3 length equals 13 residues. This CDR3 is CASSLANRGGAAF. The CDR3, as DNA: TGTGCCAGCAGTTTGGCAAACCGCGGTGGGGCCGCTTTT. The variable domain in full, completed from reference TRBV28 and TRBJ1-3, reads DVKVTQSSRYLVKRTGEKVFLECVQDMDHENMFWYRQDPGLGLRLIYFSYDVKMKEKGDIPEGYSVSREKKERFSLILESASTNQTSMYLCASSLANRGGAAFGEGSWLTVV.

The chain combines TRBV5-1 with TRBJ1-2; D ambiguous. The V gene's germline CDR1 is SGHRS and CDR2 YFSETQ. There are 13 residues in the CDR3. Trimming shortened V by 6 bases and J by 9 bases, and 18 bases separated the two germline ends. In DNA, the CDR3 is TGCGCCAGCAAGGCCGGACCGCTTACGAGCTACACCTTC. Protein: CASKAGPLTSYTF.

The rearrangement joins TRBV5-6 to TRBJ1-2; 7 bases match TRBD1. The CDR3 contains 12 residues. In germline, CDR1 is SGHDT, CDR2 YYEEEE. The ends lost 3 bases at V and 12 bases at J; junction bases unmatched: 8. The CDR3 sequence: CASSSTGVHDTF. As DNA, the CDR3 is TGTGCCAGCAGCTCAACAGGGGTGCACGACACCTTC.

V usage is TRBV9 and J usage is TRBJ2-7; tentative D call: TRBD1 (5 bases). This CDR3 region has 13 residues. Germline V lookup: CDR1 SGDLS, CDR2 YYNGEE. Trimming cost V 2 bases and J 2 bases, with 8 bases left between them. The CDR3 DNA reads as TGTGCCAGCAGCGTCGACAGTACCTACGAGCAGTACTTC. Its protein is CASSVDSTYEQYF.

The chain employs TRBV28 and TRBJ2-1; 7 bases line up with TRBD2. The CDR3 spans 19 residues. Trimming at V came to 5 bases and at J to 3 bases, leaving 19 bases not matched to a gene. Germline CDR1 reads MDHEN; CDR2 reads SYDVKM. The CDR3 nucleotides read TGTGCCAGCAGTCCCTCCTTTAGCGGGCTAAAAAAAAACTACAATGAGCAGTTCTTC. It encodes CASSPSFSGLKKNYNEQFF.

This clone was recorded once. The CDR3 loop reads CASSPLTGPYF. The CDR3 DNA reads TGTGCCAGCAGCCCGCTAACAGGTCCGTACTTC. The rearrangement joins TRBV7-9 to TRBJ2-7; the D gene is possibly TRBD1 (5 bases). Per the germline V gene, CDR1 is SEHNR and CDR2 is FQNEAQ (reference sequence). V gave up 5 bases and J gave up 12 bases, with 14 bases separating them. This CDR3 is 11 amino acids long. Using reference TRBV7-9 and TRBJ2-7 for the parts outside the CDR3, the full variable domain is DTGVSQNPRHKITKRGQNVTFRCDPISEHNRLYWYRQTLGQGPEFLTYFQNEAQLEKSRLLSDRFSAERPKGSFSTLEIQRTEQGDSAMYLCASSPLTGPYFGPGTRLTVT.

This clone was found once. The rearrangement uses TRBV6-1 and TRBJ2-1, with D hard to call. Trimming left V 2 bases short and J 5 bases short, with 7 bases between. CDR1 is MNHNS and CDR2 is SASEGT in the germline V gene. The CDR3 is made up of 13 amino acids. The CDR3 DNA reads TGTGCCAGCAGTGAAAAGGAAAACAATGAGCAGTTCTTC. It yields the protein CASSEKENNEQFF.

Comment on this clone: Other DNA variants within this sample encode the same CDR3. The chain recombines TRBV19 with TRBJ1-5, with a possible D match to TRBD1 (5 bases). Trimming pared 9 bases from V and 2 bases from J, leaving 23 bases between. There are 17 residues in the CDR3. The V gene's germline CDR1 is LNHDA and CDR2 SQIVND (reference sequence). CDR3 DNA sequence: TGTGCCAGGGGGGGGGATAGGGTTGATGGGGGCAATCAGCCCCAGCATTTT. Amino acid sequence: CARGGDRVDGGNQPQHF.